The following is a T cell receptor beta chain sequence with its context. Its antigen is currently unknown. V was pared by 2 bases and J by 2 bases, with 15 bases between. The germline V gene encodes CDR1 DFQATT and CDR2 SNEGSKA (reference sequence). The CDR3 sequence is 16 residues long. This record belongs to a study of spatial heterogeneity in lung cancer. General study findings and limits: The study found that expanded intratumoral alpha and beta TCR counts tracked tumor mutation counts.

Time point: sample taken at primary tumor resection. TCRdb passed the 5' RACE reads through MiXCR, listing each CDR3 protein once. The table lists 9,500 to 13,000 distinct CDR3 sequences, 7.5% to 9.5% of them singletons. The TCR originated in a male donor with early-stage non-small cell lung cancer. Here the sequenced sample was lung tumor tissue, taken at surgery. The rearrangement joins TRBV20-1 to TRBJ2-2, with D tentatively TRBD1 (5 bases). The CDR3 region is CSARKTATANTGELFF. DNA of the CDR3: TGCAGTGCTAGAAAAACCGCGACAGCAAACACCGGGGAGCTGTTTTTT.